The 13 T cell receptor beta chains presented below share a single source sample, sequenced in a study of regulatory T cells in long-lasting Graves disease. Relying on iRepertoire HTBI primers and Arm-PCR of CDR3 regions, the team built TCR beta libraries. TCRdb redid the calling of the multiplex PCR reads with MiXCR, one entry per CDR3 protein. The data contain 200,000 to 300,000 distinct CDR3 sequences, around 20% of them singletons. The time point: newly diagnosed GD, antithyroid drugs for less than 3 months. Extracted RNA from PBMCs served as the source of the TCR library. This specimen was peripheral blood mononuclear cells (PBMCs), taken at new diagnosis, from a patient treated with antithyroid drugs. Source of these receptors: a female donor with Graves disease.

This chain links TRBV12-3 or TRBV12-4 with TRBJ2-7, with D hard to call. The CDR3 sequence is 12 residues long. V shed 3 bases and J shed 3 bases, with 6 bases lying between them. CDR3 nucleotide sequence: TGTGCCAGCAGTTTCAACCTCTACGAGCAGTACTTC. Protein sequence: CASSFNLYEQYF.

CDR3 region: CASSSASGTDTQYF. The CDR3 nucleotides are TGTGCCAGCAGCTCTGCTAGCGGGACAGATACGCAGTATTTT. V usage is TRBV7-2 and J usage is TRBJ2-3; 8 nucleotides line up with TRBD2. The germline V gene has CDR1 SGHTA and CDR2 FQGNSA. There are 14 residues in the CDR3. With 4 bases clipped from V and 3 bases from J, the junction kept 3 bases outside the gene matches.

As for this clonotype: This likely reflects a read error, since a far larger clone is one base away. This chain joins TRBV7-2 and TRBJ2-7, with 9 positions matching TRBD1. The V and J ends lost 4 bases and 10 bases, in that order; junction bases with no gene match: 14. The CDR3 loop spans 15 amino acids. The germline V gene encodes CDR1 SGHTA and CDR2 FQGNSA. The CDR3 protein is CASSSYRTGEEAQYF. CDR3 sequence (DNA): TGTGCCAGCAGCTCCTACAGGACAGGGGAAGAGGCCCAGTACTTC.

Only a few counts were recorded for this clonotype. CDR3 bases: TGCAGCGTTGAAGATGTACAGGGAGATTTTGAAAAACTGTTTTTT. Protein sequence: CSVEDVQGDFEKLFF. The chain employs TRBV29-1 and TRBJ1-4, with D perhaps TRBD1 (6 bases). V was clipped by 0 bases and J by 7 bases, with 15 bases between them. Germline-derived CDR1 and CDR2 are SQVTM and ANQGSEA. CDR3 length: 15 amino acids.

V is TRBV10-3 and J is TRBJ1-5; TRBD1 matches 7 bases. In germline, CDR1 is ENHRY, CDR2 SYGVKD. The CDR3 covers 15 residues. The junction had 7 bases not matched to a gene; V was cut back by 2 bases and J by 6 bases. The CDR3 DNA reads as TGTGCCATCAGTGAGCGACAGGGAACCAGTCAGCCCCAGCATTTT. Translation: CAISERQGTSQPQHF.

The chain uses TRBV7-9 and TRBJ1-3; tentatively, D is TRBD1 (5 bases). This CDR3 comprises 14 residues. V was shortened by 5 bases and J by 4 bases, with 12 bases between the two germline ends. Looked up from germline, CDR1 is SEHNR and CDR2 is FQNEAQ (reference sequence). CDR3 amino acids: CASSLTGQGNTIYF. CDR3 DNA: TGTGCCAGCAGCCTCACAGGACAAGGAAACACCATATATTTT.

There are many counts of this clonotype. J is TRBJ1-5 and V is TRBV20-1; D gene unclear. Germline V lookup: CDR1 DFQATT, CDR2 SNEGSKA (reference sequence). This CDR3 comprises 12 residues. V lost 3 bases, J lost 1 base, and 4 bases lay in between. In nucleotides, the CDR3 is TGCAGTGCTAGTTCCAGCAATCAGCCCCAGCATTTT. This encodes CSASSSNQPQHF.

A remark on this clonotype: This sequence may be a read error, since a much larger clone differs from it by one base. J is TRBJ2-1 and V is TRBV7-9, with D tentatively TRBD2 (5 bases). With the DNA end fitting TRBJ2-5 better, the J assignment may be wrong. Germline CDR1 and CDR2: SEHNR and FQNEAQ (reference sequence). The CDR3 spans 15 residues. The CDR3, as DNA: TGTGCCGGCAGCTTGGAGAGGGCCGGGCCGCGTGGCCAGTACTTC. Protein: CAGSLERAGPRGQYF.

This clonotype was seen many times. The chain is built from TRBV12-5 and TRBJ1-5; possible D gene TRBD1, 5 bases. The CDR3 is 12 residues long. Germline loops: CDR1 LGHNT, CDR2 FRNRAP. The germline V and J ends were trimmed by 3 bases and 7 bases, with 7 bases remaining between them. CDR3 region: CASGFGGQPQHF. The CDR3 DNA sequence: TGTGCTAGTGGTTTCGGGGGGCAGCCCCAGCATTTT.

This clonotype was picked up many times. This rearrangement joins TRBV14 to TRBJ2-2; D is ambiguous. Germline CDR1 and CDR2: SGHDN and FVKESK. Trimming removed 2 bases at V and 5 bases at J, with 9 bases between. The CDR3 is made up of 14 amino acids. CDR3 amino acids: CASSQISRTGELFF. DNA for the CDR3: TGTGCCAGCAGCCAAATCTCTCGTACCGGGGAGCTGTTTTTT. Full variable domain (missing parts from reference TRBV14 and TRBJ2-2): EAGVTQFPSHSVIEKGQTVTLRCDPISGHDNLYWYRRVMGKEIKFLLHFVKESKQDESGMPNNRFLAERTGGTYSTLKVQPAELEDSGVYFCASSQISRTGELFFGEGSRLTVL.

The sample holds many counts of this clonotype. The CDR3: CAAPIVGGRETQYF. The CDR3 DNA follows: TGTGCCGCCCCTATCGTAGGGGGCAGAGAGACCCAGTACTTC. V usage is TRBV2 and J usage is TRBJ2-5; 7 nucleotides agree with TRBD1. This CDR3 is 14 amino acids long. Looked up from germline, CDR1 is SNHLY and CDR2 is FYNNEI. V dropped 11 bases and J dropped 4; count of bases not matched to a gene: 13.

The J gene is TRBJ2-5, the V gene TRBV20-1; D is unresolved. This CDR3 is built from 14 residues. V lost 6 bases and J 4 bases, leaving 18 bases between the germline ends. The germline CDR1 and CDR2 sequences are DFQATT and SNEGSKA (reference sequence). In DNA, the CDR3 is TGCAGTGCCCGAGAGGTCCACAGACTAGAGACCCAGTACTTC. Translation: CSAREVHRLETQYF.

This clonotype was detected ten times or more. The chain couples TRBV20-1 to TRBJ2-7; no clear D. The CDR3 contains 12 residues. Trimming shortened V by 1 base and J by 3 bases, and 7 bases separated the two germline ends. From germline, CDR1 is DFQATT and CDR2 SNEGSKA (reference sequence). The DNA for the CDR3 is TGCAGTGCTAGAGGCCGGTACTACGAGCAGTACTTC. This encodes CSARGRYYEQYF.